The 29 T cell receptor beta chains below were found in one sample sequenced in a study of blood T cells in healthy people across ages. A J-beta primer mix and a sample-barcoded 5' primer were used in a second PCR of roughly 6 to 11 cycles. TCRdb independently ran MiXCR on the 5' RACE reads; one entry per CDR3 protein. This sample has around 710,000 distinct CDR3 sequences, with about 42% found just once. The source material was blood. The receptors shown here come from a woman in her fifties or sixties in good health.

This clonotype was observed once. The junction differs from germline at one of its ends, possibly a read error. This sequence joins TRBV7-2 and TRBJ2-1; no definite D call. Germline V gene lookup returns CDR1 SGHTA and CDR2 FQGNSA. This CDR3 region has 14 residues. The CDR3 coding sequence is TGTGCCAGCGGCTTACGCTTTTCCAACAATGAGCAGTTCTTC. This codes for CASGLRFSNNEQFF.

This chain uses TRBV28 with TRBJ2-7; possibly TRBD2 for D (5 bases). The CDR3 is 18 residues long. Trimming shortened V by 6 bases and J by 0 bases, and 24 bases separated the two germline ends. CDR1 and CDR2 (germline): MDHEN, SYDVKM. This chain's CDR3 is CASSQAGRVGLNSYEQYF. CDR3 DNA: TGTGCCAGCAGCCAGGCCGGTCGCGTTGGACTGAACTCCTACGAGCAGTACTTC.

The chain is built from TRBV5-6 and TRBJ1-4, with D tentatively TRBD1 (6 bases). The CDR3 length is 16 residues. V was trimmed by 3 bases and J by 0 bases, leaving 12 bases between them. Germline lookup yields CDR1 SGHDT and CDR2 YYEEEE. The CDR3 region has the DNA TGTGCCAGCAGCTACGGACAGCTAGCAACTAATGAAAAACTGTTTTTT. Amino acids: CASSYGQLATNEKLFF.

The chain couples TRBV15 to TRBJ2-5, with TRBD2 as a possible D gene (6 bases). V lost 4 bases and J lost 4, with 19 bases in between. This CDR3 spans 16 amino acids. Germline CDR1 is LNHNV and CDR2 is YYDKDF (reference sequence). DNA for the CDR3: TGTGCCACCAGCACCCGACGACTAGGCTTCCGAGAGACCCAGTACTTC. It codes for CATSTRRLGFRETQYF.

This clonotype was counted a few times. In nucleotides, the CDR3 is TGTGCCAGCAGCTTAGCGCAGGCTAGCGGGATTCGAGTTGAGCAGTACTTC. This sequence encodes CASSLAQASGIRVEQYF. The genes are TRBV7-9 and TRBJ2-5, with 9 positions matching TRBD2. Germline CDR1 SEHNR, CDR2 FQNEAQ (reference sequence). There are 17 residues in the CDR3. With 0 bases clipped from V and 11 bases from J, the junction kept 16 bases outside the gene matches. The entire variable domain, with the rest obtained from reference TRBV7-9 and TRBJ2-5, is as follows: DTGVSQNPRHKITKRGQNVTFRCDPISEHNRLYWYRQTLGQGPEFLTYFQNEAQLEKSRLLSDRFSAERPKGSFSTLEIQRTEQGDSAMYLCASSLAQASGIRVEQYFGPGTRLLVL.

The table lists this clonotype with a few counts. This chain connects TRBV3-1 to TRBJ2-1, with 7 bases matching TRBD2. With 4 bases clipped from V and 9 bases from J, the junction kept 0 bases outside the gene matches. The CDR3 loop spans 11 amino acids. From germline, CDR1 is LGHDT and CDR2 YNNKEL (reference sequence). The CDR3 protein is CASSREGEQFF. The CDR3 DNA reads TGTGCCAGCAGCCGGGAGGGTGAGCAGTTCTTC.

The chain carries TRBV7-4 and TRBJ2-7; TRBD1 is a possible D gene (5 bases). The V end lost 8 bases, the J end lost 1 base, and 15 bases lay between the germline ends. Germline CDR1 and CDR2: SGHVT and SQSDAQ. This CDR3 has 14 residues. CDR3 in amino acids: CASPLDTVSYEQYF. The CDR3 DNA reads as TGTGCCAGCCCGTTGGACACGGTGTCCTACGAGCAGTACTTC.

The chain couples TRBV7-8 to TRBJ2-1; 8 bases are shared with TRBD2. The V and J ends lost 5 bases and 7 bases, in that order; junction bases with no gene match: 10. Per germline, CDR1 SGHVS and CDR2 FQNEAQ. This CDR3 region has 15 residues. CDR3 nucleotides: TGTGCCAGCAGCCTGTCCGGGAGGGGTTTTAATGAGCAGTTCTTC. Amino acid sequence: CASSLSGRGFNEQFF.

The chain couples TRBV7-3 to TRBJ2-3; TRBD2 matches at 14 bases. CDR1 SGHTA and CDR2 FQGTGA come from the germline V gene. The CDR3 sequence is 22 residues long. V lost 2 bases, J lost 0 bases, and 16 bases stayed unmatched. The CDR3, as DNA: TGTGCCAGCAGCTTAGTCCCGCACAGGGGACTAGCGGGAGAGAGGAGCACAGATACGCAGTATTTT. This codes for CASSLVPHRGLAGERSTDTQYF. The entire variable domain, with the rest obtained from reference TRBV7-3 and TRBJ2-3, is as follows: GAGVSQTPSNKVTEKGKYVELRCDPISGHTALYWYRQSLGQGPEFLIYFQGTGAADDSGLPNDRFFAVRPEGSVSTLKIQRTERGDSAVYLCASSLVPHRGLAGERSTDTQYFGPGTRLTVL.

The CDR3, as DNA: TGTGCCAGCAGCTTAGTCGGGGAGAGCAATCAGCCCCAGCATTTT. This sequence encodes CASSLVGESNQPQHF. The gene calls are TRBV11-2 and TRBJ1-5; D uncertain. CDR1 and CDR2 (germline): SGHAT, FQNNGV. The CDR3 totals 15 residues. Trimming took off 1 base at V and 1 base at J, with 8 bases between the two ends.

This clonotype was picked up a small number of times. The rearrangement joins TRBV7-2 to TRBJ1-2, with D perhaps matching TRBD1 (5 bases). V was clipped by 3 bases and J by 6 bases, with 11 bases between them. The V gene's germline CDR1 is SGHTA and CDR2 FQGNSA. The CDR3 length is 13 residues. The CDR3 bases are TGTGCCAGCAGCTTGCAGGGAGAGCATGGCTACACCTTC. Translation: CASSLQGEHGYTF.

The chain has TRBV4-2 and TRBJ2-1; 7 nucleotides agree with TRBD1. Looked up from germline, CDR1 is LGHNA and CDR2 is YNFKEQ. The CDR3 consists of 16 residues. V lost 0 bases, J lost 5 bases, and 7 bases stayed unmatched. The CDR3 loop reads CASSQDFRQGNNEQFF. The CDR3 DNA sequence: TGTGCCAGCAGCCAAGACTTCCGACAGGGAAACAATGAGCAGTTCTTC.

In DNA, the CDR3 is TGTGCCAGCAGTTTAGTCAGGGGGACTAGCGGGAGCTCCTACAATGAGCAGTTCTTC. It encodes CASSLVRGTSGSSYNEQFF. The chain employs TRBV27 and TRBJ2-1, with TRBD2 matching 14 bases. Germline-derived CDR1 and CDR2 are MNHEY and SMNVEV (reference sequence). V shed 2 bases, J shed 0 bases, and the junction held 6 bases outside the gene matches. This CDR3 spans 19 amino acids.

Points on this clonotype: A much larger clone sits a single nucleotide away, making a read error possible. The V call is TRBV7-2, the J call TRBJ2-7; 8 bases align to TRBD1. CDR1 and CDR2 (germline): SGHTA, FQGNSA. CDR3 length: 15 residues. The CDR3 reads CAGSLATGETYEQYF. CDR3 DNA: TGTGCCGGCAGCTTAGCGACAGGGGAAACCTACGAGCAGTACTTC.

The CDR3 region has the DNA TGTGCCAGCAGCTTAACAGCTATAACAATCTACGAGCAGTACTTC. Protein product: CASSLTAITIYEQYF. The rearrangement joins TRBV7-2 to TRBJ2-7; D is undetermined. The ends were cut back, 2 bases at V and 3 bases at J, with 14 bases in the middle. The CDR3 is 15 amino acids. The germline V gene encodes CDR1 SGHTA and CDR2 FQGNSA.

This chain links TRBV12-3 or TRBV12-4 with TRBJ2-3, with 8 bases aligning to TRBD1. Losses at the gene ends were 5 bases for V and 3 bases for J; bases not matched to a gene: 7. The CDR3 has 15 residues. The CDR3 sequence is CASSADRGITDTQYF. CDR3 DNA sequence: TGTGCCAGCAGTGCTGACAGGGGTATTACAGATACGCAGTATTTT.

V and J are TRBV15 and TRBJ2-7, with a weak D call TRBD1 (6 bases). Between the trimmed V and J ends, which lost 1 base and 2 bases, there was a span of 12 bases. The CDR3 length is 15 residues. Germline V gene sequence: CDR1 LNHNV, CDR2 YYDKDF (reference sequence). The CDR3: CATSRGPGHPYEQYF. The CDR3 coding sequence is TGTGCCACCAGCAGAGGACCGGGACACCCCTACGAGCAGTACTTC.

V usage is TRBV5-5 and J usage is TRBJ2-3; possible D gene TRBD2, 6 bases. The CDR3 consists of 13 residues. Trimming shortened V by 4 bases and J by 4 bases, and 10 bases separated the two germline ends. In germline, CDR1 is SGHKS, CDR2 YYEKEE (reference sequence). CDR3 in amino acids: CASSVPGADTQYF. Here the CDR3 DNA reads TGTGCCAGCAGCGTCCCGGGGGCAGATACGCAGTATTTT.

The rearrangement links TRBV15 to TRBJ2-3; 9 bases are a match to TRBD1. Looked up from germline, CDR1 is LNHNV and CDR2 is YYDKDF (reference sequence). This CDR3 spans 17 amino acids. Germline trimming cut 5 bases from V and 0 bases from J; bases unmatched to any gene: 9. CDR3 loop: CATSRPTQGASTDTQYF. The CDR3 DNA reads TGTGCCACCAGCCGACCTACACAGGGGGCTAGCACAGATACGCAGTATTTT.

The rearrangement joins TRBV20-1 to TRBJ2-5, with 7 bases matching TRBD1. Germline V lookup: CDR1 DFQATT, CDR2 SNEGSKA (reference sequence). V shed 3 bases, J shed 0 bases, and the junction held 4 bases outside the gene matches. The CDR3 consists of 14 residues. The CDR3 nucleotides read TGCAGTGCTAGGGGACAGCTGTACCAAGAGACCCAGTACTTC. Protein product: CSARGQLYQETQYF.

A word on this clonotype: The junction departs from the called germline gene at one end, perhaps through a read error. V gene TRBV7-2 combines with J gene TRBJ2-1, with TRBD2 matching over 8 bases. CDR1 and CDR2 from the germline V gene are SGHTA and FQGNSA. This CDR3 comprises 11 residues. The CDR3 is CVSSPGLDPFF. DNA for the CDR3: TGTGTCAGCAGCCCGGGACTAGATCCGTTCTTC.

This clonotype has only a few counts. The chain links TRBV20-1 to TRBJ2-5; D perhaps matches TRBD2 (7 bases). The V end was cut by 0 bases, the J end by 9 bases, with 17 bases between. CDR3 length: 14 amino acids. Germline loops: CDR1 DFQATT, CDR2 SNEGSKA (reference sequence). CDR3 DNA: TGCAGTGCTAGAGAGAAAGTCGGGGGGACATCCCAGTACTTC. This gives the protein CSAREKVGGTSQYF.

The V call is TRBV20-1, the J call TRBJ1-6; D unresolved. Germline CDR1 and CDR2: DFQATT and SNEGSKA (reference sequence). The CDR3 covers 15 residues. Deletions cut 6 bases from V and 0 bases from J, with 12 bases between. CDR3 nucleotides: TGCAGTGCCCAAAAAAGTAGCTCCTATAATTCACCCCTCCACTTT. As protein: CSAQKSSSYNSPLHF.

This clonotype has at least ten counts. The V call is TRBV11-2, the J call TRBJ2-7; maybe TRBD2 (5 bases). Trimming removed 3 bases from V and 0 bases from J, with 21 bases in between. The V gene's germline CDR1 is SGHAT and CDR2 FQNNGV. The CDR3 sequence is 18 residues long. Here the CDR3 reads CASSFLASTGTDSYEQYF. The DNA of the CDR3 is TGTGCCAGCAGCTTTCTCGCCTCGACGGGAACAGACTCCTACGAGCAGTACTTC.

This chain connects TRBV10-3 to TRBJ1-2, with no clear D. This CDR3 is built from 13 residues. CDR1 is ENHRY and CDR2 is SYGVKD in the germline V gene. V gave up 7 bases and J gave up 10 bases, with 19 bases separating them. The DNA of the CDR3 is TGTGCCATCACGGCTAACGCCCGGCTTGTCTACACCTTC. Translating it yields CAITANARLVYTF.

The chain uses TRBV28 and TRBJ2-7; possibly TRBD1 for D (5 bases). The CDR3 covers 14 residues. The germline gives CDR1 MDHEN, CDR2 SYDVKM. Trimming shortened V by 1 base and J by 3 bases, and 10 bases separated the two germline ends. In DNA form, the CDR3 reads TGTGCCAGCAGTTTATTAAAGCAGGGCTACGAGCAGTACTTC. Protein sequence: CASSLLKQGYEQYF.

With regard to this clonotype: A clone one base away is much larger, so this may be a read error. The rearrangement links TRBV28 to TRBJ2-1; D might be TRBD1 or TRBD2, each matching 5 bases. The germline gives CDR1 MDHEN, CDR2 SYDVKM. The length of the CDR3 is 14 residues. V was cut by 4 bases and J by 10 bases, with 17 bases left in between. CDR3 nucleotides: TGTGCCAGCAGTTATGGGGGTAGCGTGATGGAGCAGTTCTTC. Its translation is CASSYGGSVMEQFF.

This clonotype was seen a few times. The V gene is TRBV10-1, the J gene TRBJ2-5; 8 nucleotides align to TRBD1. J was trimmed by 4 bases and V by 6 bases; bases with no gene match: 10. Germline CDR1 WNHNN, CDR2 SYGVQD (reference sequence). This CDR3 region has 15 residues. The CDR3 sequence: CASSERSGQGETQYF. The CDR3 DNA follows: TGCGCCAGCAGCGAACGAAGCGGACAGGGAGAGACCCAGTACTTC.

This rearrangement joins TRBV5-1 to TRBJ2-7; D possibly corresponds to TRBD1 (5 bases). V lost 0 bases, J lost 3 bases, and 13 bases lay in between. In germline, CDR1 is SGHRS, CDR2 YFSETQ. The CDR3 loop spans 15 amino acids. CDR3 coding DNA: TGCGCCAGCAGCTTGGATACAGGTCAGGGCTACGAGCAGTACTTC. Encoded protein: CASSLDTGQGYEQYF. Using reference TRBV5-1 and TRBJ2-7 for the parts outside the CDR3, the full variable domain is KAGVTQTPRYLIKTRGQQVTLSCSPISGHRSVSWYQQTPGQGLQFLFEYFSETQRNKGNFPGRFSGRQFSNSRSEMNVSTLELGDSALYLCASSLDTGQGYEQYFGPGTRLTVT.